These 28 T cell receptor beta chains were sequenced from one sample in a study of T cells after yellow fever vaccination (dated by TCRdb to the late 2010s). Read against the paper, the sample's treatment or condition label means: live attenuated yellow fever vaccine strain. Library method: 5' RACE. Sequencing instrument: Illumina HiSeq 2500. TCRdb reanalyzed the raw reads on its own, using fastp at Q25 for trimming and MiXCR for clone calling, and kept in-frame beta chains. Identical CDR3 protein sequences are pooled into one entry, listed with their most common genes and DNA. In this sample the table shows approximately 31,000 distinct CDR3 sequences, 8% to 11% of which occur a single time. Around 12% of the sample belongs to the ten largest clones. The source was PBMCs, either bulk or a sorted T-cell subset (CD4+, CD8+, memory, or dextramer-sorted; not recorded which), collected around 14 days after the first yellow fever vaccination. The receptors stem from a young man who received the YFV17D yellow fever vaccine.

This clonotype was recorded at least ten times. V and J are TRBV3-1 and TRBJ1-3; TRBD1 might be the D (5 bases). Germline lookup yields CDR1 LGHDT and CDR2 YNNKEL (reference sequence). Trimming pared 8 bases from V and 1 base from J, leaving 9 bases between. The CDR3 has 13 amino acids. The CDR3 is CASGGYSGNTIYF. In nucleotides, the CDR3 is TGTGCCAGCGGGGGATATTCTGGAAACACCATATATTTT.

This clonotype appeared many times. The chain combines TRBV5-1 with TRBJ2-3; D perhaps matches TRBD1 (5 bases). Trimming took 2 bases from V and 2 from J, leaving 18 bases between them. This CDR3 is 17 amino acids long. Germline values: CDR1 SGHRS, CDR2 YFSETQ. The CDR3 DNA reads TGCGCCAGCAGCTTTCGGACACCCCCCCCCACCACAGATACGCAGTATTTT. Its protein product is CASSFRTPPPTTDTQYF.

This clonotype was counted many times. This sequence joins TRBV6-2 or TRBV6-3 and TRBJ2-3; D remains unclear. The V end was cut by 5 bases, the J end by 4 bases, with 4 bases between. Germline values: CDR1 MNHEY, CDR2 SVGEGT. The CDR3 loop spans 11 amino acids. The CDR3 nucleotides are TGTGCCAGCAGTCGGCCAGATACGCAGTATTTT. Translated: CASSRPDTQYF.

This clonotype was found a few times. J is TRBJ2-2 and V is TRBV20-1; D not certain. Trimming removed 4 bases at V and 2 bases at J, with 11 bases between. This CDR3 has 14 residues. CDR1 and CDR2 (germline): DFQATT, SNEGSKA (reference sequence). The CDR3 region is CSAKNPDNTGELFF. CDR3 in DNA: TGCAGTGCTAAAAATCCTGATAACACCGGGGAGCTGTTTTTT.

The table lists this clonotype with many counts. The chain has TRBV20-1 and TRBJ2-1, with a tentative D call TRBD2 (6 bases). Germline V gene lookup returns CDR1 DFQATT and CDR2 SNEGSKA (reference sequence). V lost 6 bases and J 6 bases, leaving 12 bases between the germline ends. The CDR3 extends over 12 amino acids. The CDR3 region has the DNA TGCAGTGCCGGACCTAGCGCCAATGAGCAGTTCTTC. This codes for CSAGPSANEQFF.

This clonotype came up many times. This rearrangement joins TRBV7-9 to TRBJ2-5, with D tentatively TRBD1 or TRBD2 (5 bases each). The CDR3 length is 14 residues. The V and J ends lost 3 bases and 8 bases respectively, with 16 bases between them. From germline, CDR1 is SEHNR and CDR2 FQNEAQ (reference sequence). For the CDR3, the DNA is TGTGCCAGCAGCTTCGTTGGATCCCGGGGCACCCAGTACTTC. This translates into CASSFVGSRGTQYF.

Only one count was recorded for this clonotype. A much larger clone is a single base away; this may be a read error. This chain joins TRBV19 and TRBJ1-1; D is unclear. Germline CDR1 and CDR2: LNHDA and SQIVND (reference sequence). There are 11 residues in the CDR3. Trimming pared 8 bases from V and 7 bases from J, leaving 11 bases between. CDR3 loop: CASCKGIEAFF. In DNA form, the CDR3 reads TGTGCCAGTTGTAAGGGTATTGAAGCTTTCTTT.

Many counts were recorded for this clonotype. The chain has TRBV7-2 and TRBJ1-1; D is possibly TRBD1 (5 bases). CDR1 is SGHTA and CDR2 is FQGNSA in the germline V gene. V lost 1 base and J lost 5, with 17 bases in between. The CDR3 sequence is 16 residues long. This chain's CDR3 is CASSLGPRAGETEAFF. CDR3 sequence (DNA): TGTGCCAGCAGCTTAGGCCCGAGGGCGGGGGAGACTGAAGCTTTCTTT.

This clonotype was detected ten times or more. The CDR3 loop is CASSLVMGEQFF. CDR3 bases: TGCGCCAGCAGCTTGGTGATGGGTGAGCAGTTCTTC. J is TRBJ2-1 and V is TRBV5-1; D is uncertain. The CDR3 spans 12 residues. V gave up 0 bases and J gave up 9 bases, with 7 bases separating them. Per germline, CDR1 SGHRS and CDR2 YFSETQ.

V gene TRBV9 combines with J gene TRBJ2-3, with 12 positions matching TRBD2. The CDR3 is made up of 15 amino acids. The V segment lost 3 bases and the J segment 4 bases; nucleotides outside the gene matches: 3. The germline V gene encodes CDR1 SGDLS and CDR2 YYNGEE. Written as DNA, the CDR3 is TGTGCCAGCAGCGGGACTAGCGGGGCGGCAGATACGCAGTATTTT. Encoded protein: CASSGTSGAADTQYF.

This clonotype was counted many times. The chain is built from TRBV4-1 and TRBJ2-1, with D maybe TRBD1 (6 bases). Trimming stripped 7 bases from V and 8 bases from J, with 18 bases between. The CDR3 contains 14 residues. The germline gives CDR1 MGHRA, CDR2 YSYEKL. The CDR3: CASKNLGQSDEQFF. The DNA for the CDR3 is TGCGCCAGCAAGAACCTAGGACAGTCGGATGAGCAGTTCTTC.

This clonotype has ten or more counts. The J gene is TRBJ1-2, the V gene TRBV5-1, with a tentative D call TRBD1 (5 bases). The CDR3 totals 14 residues. Germline-derived CDR1 and CDR2 are SGHRS and YFSETQ. V shed 9 bases and J shed 0 bases, with 15 bases lying between them. The CDR3 loop is CATGLDSPNYGYTF. In DNA, the CDR3 is TGCGCCACCGGCCTCGACAGTCCTAACTATGGCTACACCTTC.

This clonotype was recorded at least ten times. The CDR3 loop is CATYPHTGGASDTEAFF. CDR3 in DNA: TGTGCCACCTACCCACACACAGGGGGCGCATCGGACACTGAAGCTTTCTTT. The chain couples TRBV19 to TRBJ1-1, with 9 bases fitting TRBD1. Germline loops: CDR1 LNHDA, CDR2 SQIVND (reference sequence). The CDR3 totals 17 residues. The V and J ends lost 10 bases and 3 bases, in that order; junction bases with no gene match: 18. Based on the CDR3 plus reference TRBV19 and TRBJ1-1, the full variable domain is DGGITQSPKYLFRKEGQNVTLSCEQNLNHDAMYWYRQDPGQGLRLIYYSQIVNDFQKGDIAEGYSVSREKKESFPLTVTSAQKNPTAFYLCATYPHTGGASDTEAFFGQGTRLTVV.

This clonotype was detected once. Just one base apart from a much larger clone, this may be a read error. The chain uses TRBV10-3 and TRBJ1-5; D might be TRBD1 (5 bases). CDR3 length equals 13 residues. Germline CDR1 and CDR2: ENHRY and SYGVKD. The CDR3 here is CAISDGGGQPQRF. For the CDR3, the DNA is TGTGCCATCAGTGATGGCGGGGGTCAGCCCCAGCGTTTT.

This clonotype ranks as medium-sized. V is TRBV7-2 and J is TRBJ2-1; D may correspond to TRBD1 or TRBD2 (6 bases each). There are 15 residues in the CDR3. CDR1 is SGHTA and CDR2 is FQGNSA in the germline V gene. Trimming took off 1 base at V and 4 bases at J, with 11 bases between the two ends. CDR3 region: CASSLGGAWYNEQFF. Here the CDR3 DNA reads TGTGCCAGCAGCTTAGGGGGGGCCTGGTACAATGAGCAGTTCTTC.

This clonotype was recorded many times. The genes are TRBV2 and TRBJ2-5; TRBD1 agrees at 8 bases. CDR3 size: 14 residues. Germline assignment: CDR1 SNHLY and CDR2 FYNNEI. The trim removed 6 bases at V and 4 bases at J, leaving 7 bases unmatched. CDR3 region: CASRTGTGGETQYF. CDR3 DNA: TGTGCCAGCAGGACCGGGACAGGAGGAGAGACCCAGTACTTC.

This clonotype was counted ten times or more. This chain connects TRBV4-2 to TRBJ1-2; 11 positions agree with TRBD1. This CDR3 comprises 14 residues. V was pared by 0 bases and J by 7 bases, with 1 base of the junction left unmatched. Germline lookup yields CDR1 LGHNA and CDR2 YNFKEQ. The CDR3 bases are TGTGCCAGCAGCCAAGAGGACAGGGGGCTTGGCTACACCTTC. Translating gives CASSQEDRGLGYTF.

This clonotype was counted at least ten times. The J gene is TRBJ1-1, the V gene TRBV11-1; 9 bases are a match to TRBD1. Unmatched junction bases numbered 4, after V lost 5 bases and J lost 6 bases. The CDR3 has 13 amino acids. Looked up from germline, CDR1 is SGHAT and CDR2 is FQDESV (reference sequence). This CDR3 reads CASSRQGGAEAFF. Written as DNA, the CDR3 is TGTGCCAGCAGCCGACAGGGGGGCGCTGAAGCTTTCTTT.

This clonotype was detected many times. The V call is TRBV7-6, the J call TRBJ2-1; the D is unclear. Germline assignment: CDR1 SGHVS and CDR2 FNYEAQ. The germline V and J ends were trimmed by 5 bases and 4 bases, with 6 bases remaining between them. This CDR3 spans 12 amino acids. CDR3 region: CASSRPYNEQFF. The DNA of the CDR3 is TGTGCCAGCAGCCGACCTTACAATGAGCAGTTCTTC. Full variable domain (rest looked up from reference TRBV7-6 and TRBJ2-1): GAGVSQSPRYKVTKRGQDVALRCDPISGHVSLYWYRQALGQGPEFLTYFNYEAQQDKSGLPNDRFSAERPEGSISTLTIQRTEQRDSAMYRCASSRPYNEQFFGPGTRLTVL.

This clonotype has only a few counts. The chain joins TRBV5-6 to TRBJ2-3, with 8 positions matching TRBD1. After removal of 4 bases from V and 4 bases from J, the junction contained 8 bases not matched to a gene. The CDR3 sequence is 15 residues long. Germline assignment: CDR1 SGHDT and CDR2 YYEEEE. CDR3 amino acids: CASSRTGTVPDTQYF. In DNA form, the CDR3 reads TGTGCCAGCAGCAGGACAGGGACAGTTCCAGATACGCAGTATTTT.

This clonotype was counted many times. The rearrangement joins TRBV18 to TRBJ2-2; D is perhaps TRBD1 or TRBD2 (5 bases each). Trimming removed 3 bases from V and 12 bases from J, with 8 bases in between. Germline CDR1 reads KGHSH; CDR2 reads LQKENI. The CDR3 loop spans 11 amino acids. This CDR3 reads CASSPRGQLFF. CDR3 nucleotide sequence: TGTGCCAGCTCACCGAGGGGTCAGCTGTTTTTT.

The table lists this clonotype with many counts. DNA for the CDR3: TGTGCCAGCAGTCCACTGGGGGGCGGCTACAATGAGCAGTTCTTC. Amino acids: CASSPLGGGYNEQFF. The V and J genes are TRBV28 and TRBJ2-1; D is possibly TRBD1 or TRBD2 (6 bases each). Germline assignment: CDR1 MDHEN and CDR2 SYDVKM. The CDR3 sequence is 15 residues long. The V gene lost 5 bases and the J gene lost 3 bases, with 14 bases spanning the gap.

This clonotype was seen ten or more times. This chain links TRBV12-3 or TRBV12-4 with TRBJ1-1; no firm D call. The CDR3 extends over 13 amino acids. Trimming took off 0 bases at V and 6 bases at J, with 8 bases between the two ends. The DNA of the CDR3 is TGTGCCAGCAGTTTAGCGCTAGGACCTGAAGCTTTCTTT. Amino acids: CASSLALGPEAFF.

This clonotype was recorded many times. This chain uses TRBV10-3 with TRBJ2-3; 8 nucleotides align to TRBD2. Germline V gives CDR1 ENHRY, CDR2 SYGVKD. V dropped 0 bases and J dropped 0; count of bases not matched to a gene: 8. This CDR3 is 18 amino acids long. DNA of the CDR3: TGTGCCATCAGTGAGTCGAAGTCTAGCGGGCCGAGCACAGATACGCAGTATTTT. Translation gives CAISESKSSGPSTDTQYF.

Note on this clonotype: A much larger clone lies one base from this, so it may be a read error. The V gene is TRBV6-1, the J gene TRBJ1-1; TRBD1 is a possible D gene (5 bases). CDR3 length: 16 residues. Germline CDR1 is MNHNS and CDR2 is SASEGT. V was cut by 5 bases and J by 1 base, with 17 bases left in between. Here the CDR3 reads CASSPPTEDGNTEAFF. CDR3 bases: TGTGCCAGCAGTCCCCCGACAGAGGATGGGAACACTGAAGCTTTCTTT.

This clonotype was counted a few times. The chain is built from TRBV5-4 and TRBJ2-3; D unclear. The V end lost 1 base, the J end lost 6 bases, and 9 bases lay between the germline ends. Per germline, CDR1 SGHNT and CDR2 YYREEE (reference sequence). The CDR3 has 13 residues. The CDR3 sequence: CASSLNVGDTQYF. CDR3 coding DNA: TGTGCCAGCAGCTTGAATGTGGGGGATACGCAGTATTTT.

This clonotype occurred many times. The chain is built from TRBV6-1 and TRBJ1-2; D gene ambiguous. This CDR3 contains 12 residues. Germline V gives CDR1 MNHNS, CDR2 SASEGT. V was clipped by 6 bases and J by 2 bases, with 7 bases between them. This CDR3 reads CASSGINYGYTF. The CDR3 DNA follows: TGTGCCAGCAGCGGCATAAACTATGGCTACACCTTC.

In its sample, this clonotype was seen many times. The V and J genes are TRBV3-1 and TRBJ1-2; D is ambiguous. The V end was cut by 4 bases, the J end by 5 bases, with 14 bases between. The germline V gene has CDR1 LGHDT and CDR2 YNNKEL (reference sequence). There are 14 residues in the CDR3. The CDR3 loop reads CASSLEQRGYGYTF. CDR3 sequence (DNA): TGTGCCAGCAGCCTGGAACAGCGCGGATATGGCTACACCTTC. Drawing the rest from reference TRBV3-1 and TRBJ1-2, the complete variable domain is DTAVSQTPKYLVTQMGNDKSIKCEQNLGHDTMYWYKQDSKKFLKIMFSYNNKELIINETVPNRFSPKSPDKAHLNLHINSLELGDSAVYFCASSLEQRGYGYTFGSGTRLTVV.